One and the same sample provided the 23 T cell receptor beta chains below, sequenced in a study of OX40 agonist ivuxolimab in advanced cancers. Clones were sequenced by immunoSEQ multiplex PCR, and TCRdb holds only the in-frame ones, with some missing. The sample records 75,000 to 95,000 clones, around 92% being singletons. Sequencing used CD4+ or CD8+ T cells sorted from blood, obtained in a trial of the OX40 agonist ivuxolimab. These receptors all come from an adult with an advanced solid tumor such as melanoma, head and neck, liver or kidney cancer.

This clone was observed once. The CDR3 spells CASGLGRGYGYTF. As DNA, the CDR3 is TGTGCTAGTGGTCTGGGGCGGGGCTATGGCTACACCTTC. The chain combines TRBV12-5 with TRBJ1-2; TRBD1 is a possible D gene (5 bases). The CDR3 has 13 residues. Deletions cut 5 bases from V and 4 bases from J, with 11 bases between. In germline, CDR1 is LGHNT, CDR2 FRNRAP. Full variable domain (outside the CDR3, taken from reference TRBV12-5 and TRBJ1-2): DARVTQTPRHKVTEMGQEVTMRCQPILGHNTVFWYRQTMMQGLELLAYFRNRAPLDDSGMPKDRFSAEMPDATLATLKIQPSEPRDSAVYFCASGLGRGYGYTFGSGTRLTVV.

The CDR3 protein is CASSQGPPNTGELFF. CDR3 in DNA: TGTGCCAGCAGCCAGGGACCTCCTAACACCGGGGAGCTGTTTTTT. The chain combines TRBV7-2 with TRBJ2-2; D possibly matches TRBD1 or TRBD2 (5 bases each). This CDR3 is built from 15 residues. V was clipped by 5 bases and J by 2 bases, with 12 bases between them. Germline CDR1 is SGHTA and CDR2 is FQGNSA.

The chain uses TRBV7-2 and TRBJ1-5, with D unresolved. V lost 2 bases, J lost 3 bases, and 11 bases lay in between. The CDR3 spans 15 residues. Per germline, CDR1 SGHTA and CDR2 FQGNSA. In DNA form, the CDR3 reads TGTGCCAGCAGCTTATTGGCAACGCCCAATCAGCCCCAGCATTTT. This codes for CASSLLATPNQPQHF.

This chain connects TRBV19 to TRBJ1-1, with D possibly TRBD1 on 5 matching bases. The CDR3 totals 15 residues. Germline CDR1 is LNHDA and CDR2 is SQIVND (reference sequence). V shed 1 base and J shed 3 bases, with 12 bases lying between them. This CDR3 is CASSIVGRADTEAFF. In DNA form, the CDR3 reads TGTGCCAGTAGTATAGTGGGCAGGGCGGACACTGAAGCTTTCTTT.

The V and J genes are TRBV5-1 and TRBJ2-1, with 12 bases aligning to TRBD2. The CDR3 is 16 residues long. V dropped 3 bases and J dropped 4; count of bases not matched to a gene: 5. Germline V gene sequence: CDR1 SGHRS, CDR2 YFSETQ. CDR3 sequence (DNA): TGCGCCAGCAGCTGGGGGACTAGCGGGCCTTACAATGAGCAGTTCTTC. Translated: CASSWGTSGPYNEQFF.

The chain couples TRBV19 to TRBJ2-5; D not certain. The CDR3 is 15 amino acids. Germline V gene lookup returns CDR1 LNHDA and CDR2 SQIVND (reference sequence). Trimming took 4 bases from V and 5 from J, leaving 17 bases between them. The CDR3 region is CASSTPRAFGETQYF. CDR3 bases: TGTGCCAGTAGTACCCCTAGGGCCTTCGGGGAGACCCAGTACTTC. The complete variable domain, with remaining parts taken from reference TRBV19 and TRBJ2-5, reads DGGITQSPKYLFRKEGQNVTLSCEQNLNHDAMYWYRQDPGQGLRLIYYSQIVNDFQKGDIAEGYSVSREKKESFPLTVTSAQKNPTAFYLCASSTPRAFGETQYFGPGTRLLVL.

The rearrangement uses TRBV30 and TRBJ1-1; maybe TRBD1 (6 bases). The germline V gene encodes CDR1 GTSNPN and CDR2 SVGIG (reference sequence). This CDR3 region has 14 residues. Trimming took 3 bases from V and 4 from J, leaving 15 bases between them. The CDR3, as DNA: TGTGCCTGGAGGGACCCGAGGGGGAGCACTGAAGCTTTCTTT. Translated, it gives CAWRDPRGSTEAFF.

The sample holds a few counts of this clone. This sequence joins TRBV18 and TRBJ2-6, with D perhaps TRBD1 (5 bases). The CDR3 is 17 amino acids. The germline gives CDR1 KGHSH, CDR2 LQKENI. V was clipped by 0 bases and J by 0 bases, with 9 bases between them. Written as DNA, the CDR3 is TGTGCCAGCTCACCACCGGGGCTCCACTCTGGGGCCAACGTCCTGACTTTC. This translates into CASSPPGLHSGANVLTF. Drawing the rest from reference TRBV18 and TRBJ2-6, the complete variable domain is NAGVMQNPRHLVRRRGQEARLRCSPMKGHSHVYWYRQLPEEGLKFMVYLQKENIIDESGMPKERFSAEFPKEGPSILRIQQVVRGDSAAYFCASSPPGLHSGANVLTFGAGSRLTVL.

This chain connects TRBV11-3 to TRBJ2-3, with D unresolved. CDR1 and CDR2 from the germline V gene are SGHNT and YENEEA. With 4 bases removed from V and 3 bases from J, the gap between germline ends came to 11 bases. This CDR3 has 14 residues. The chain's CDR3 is CASSSPFATDTQYF. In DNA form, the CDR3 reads TGTGCCAGCAGCTCCCCGTTCGCGACAGATACGCAGTATTTT.

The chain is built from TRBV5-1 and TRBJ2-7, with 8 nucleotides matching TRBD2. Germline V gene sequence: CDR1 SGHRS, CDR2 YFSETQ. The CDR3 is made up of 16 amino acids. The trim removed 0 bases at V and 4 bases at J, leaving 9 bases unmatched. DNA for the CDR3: TGCGCCAGCAGCTTGGAGACGGGAGGGACCCCTTACGAGCAGTACTTC. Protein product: CASSLETGGTPYEQYF. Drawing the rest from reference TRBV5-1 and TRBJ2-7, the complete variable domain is KAGVTQTPRYLIKTRGQQVTLSCSPISGHRSVSWYQQTPGQGLQFLFEYFSETQRNKGNFPGRFSGRQFSNSRSEMNVSTLELGDSALYLCASSLETGGTPYEQYFGPGTRLTVT.

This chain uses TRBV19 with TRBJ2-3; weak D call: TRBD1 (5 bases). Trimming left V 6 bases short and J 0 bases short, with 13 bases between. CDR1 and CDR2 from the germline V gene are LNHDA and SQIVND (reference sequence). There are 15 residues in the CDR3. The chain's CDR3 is CASSSLQGSTDTQYF. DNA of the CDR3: TGTGCCAGTAGCTCCCTGCAGGGTAGCACAGATACGCAGTATTTT.

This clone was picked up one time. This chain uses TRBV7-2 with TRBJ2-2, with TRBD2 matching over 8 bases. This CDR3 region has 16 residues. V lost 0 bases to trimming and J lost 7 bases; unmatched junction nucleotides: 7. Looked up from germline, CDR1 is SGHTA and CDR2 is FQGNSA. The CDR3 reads CASSLASGSGGGELFF. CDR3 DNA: TGTGCCAGCAGCTTAGCGTCGGGGAGCGGGGGCGGGGAGCTGTTTTTT.

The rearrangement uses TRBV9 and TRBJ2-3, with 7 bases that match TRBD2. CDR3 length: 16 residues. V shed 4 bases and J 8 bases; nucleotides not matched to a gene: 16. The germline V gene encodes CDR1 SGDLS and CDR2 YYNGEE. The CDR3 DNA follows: TGTGCCAGCAGCCCAGTTGTGGGAGGGGCCTCAGGTACGCAGTATTTT. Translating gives CASSPVVGGASGTQYF.

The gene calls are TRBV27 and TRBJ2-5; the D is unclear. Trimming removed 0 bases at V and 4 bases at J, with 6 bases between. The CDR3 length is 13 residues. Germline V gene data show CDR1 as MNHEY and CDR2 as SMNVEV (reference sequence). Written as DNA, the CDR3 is TGTGCCAGCAGTTTATCGGAGCGAGAGACCCAGTACTTC. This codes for CASSLSERETQYF.

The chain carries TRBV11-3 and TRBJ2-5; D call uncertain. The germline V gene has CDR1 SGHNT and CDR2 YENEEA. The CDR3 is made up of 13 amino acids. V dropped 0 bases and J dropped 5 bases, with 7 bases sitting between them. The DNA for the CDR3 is TGTGCCAGCAGCTTAGAGAGACGGGAGACCCAGTACTTC. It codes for CASSLERRETQYF.

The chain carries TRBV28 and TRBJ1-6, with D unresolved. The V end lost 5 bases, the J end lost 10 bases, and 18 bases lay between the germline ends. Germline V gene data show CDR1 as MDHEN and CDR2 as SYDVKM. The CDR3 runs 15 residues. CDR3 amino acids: CASSPAGRGKSPLHF. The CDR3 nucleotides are TGTGCCAGCAGTCCCGCCGGGAGAGGGAAGTCACCCCTCCACTTT.

CDR3 loop: CASIGEAYRYEQYF. CDR3 in DNA: TGTGCCAGCATCGGGGAGGCCTACCGGTACGAGCAGTACTTC. J is TRBJ2-7 and V is TRBV2, with D possibly matching TRBD2 (6 bases). Looked up from germline, CDR1 is SNHLY and CDR2 is FYNNEI. The ends were cut back, 7 bases at V and 4 bases at J, with 17 bases in the middle. This CDR3 comprises 14 residues.

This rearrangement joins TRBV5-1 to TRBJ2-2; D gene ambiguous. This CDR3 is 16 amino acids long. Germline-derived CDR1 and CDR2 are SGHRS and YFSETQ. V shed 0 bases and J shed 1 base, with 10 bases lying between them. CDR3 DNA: TGCGCCAGCAGCTTGGATGGCGGAGTGAACACCGGGGAGCTGTTTTTT. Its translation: CASSLDGGVNTGELFF.

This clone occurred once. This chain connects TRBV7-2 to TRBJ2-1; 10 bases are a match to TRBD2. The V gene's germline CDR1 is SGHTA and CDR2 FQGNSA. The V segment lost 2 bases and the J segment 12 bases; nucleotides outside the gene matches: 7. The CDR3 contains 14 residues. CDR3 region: CASSLSPSGSGQFF. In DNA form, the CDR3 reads TGTGCCAGCAGCTTATCCCCTAGCGGGAGTGGGCAGTTCTTC.

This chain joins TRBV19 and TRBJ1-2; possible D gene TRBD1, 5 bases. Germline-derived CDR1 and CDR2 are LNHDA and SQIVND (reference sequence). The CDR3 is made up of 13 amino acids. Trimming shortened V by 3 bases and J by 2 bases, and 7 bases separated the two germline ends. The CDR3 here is CASSIRDNYGYTF. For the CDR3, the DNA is TGTGCCAGTAGTATTCGGGACAACTATGGCTACACCTTC.

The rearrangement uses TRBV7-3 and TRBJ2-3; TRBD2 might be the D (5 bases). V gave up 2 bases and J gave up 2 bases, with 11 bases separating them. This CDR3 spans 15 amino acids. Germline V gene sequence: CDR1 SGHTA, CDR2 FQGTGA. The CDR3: CASSLDPRVTDTQYF. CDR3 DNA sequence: TGTGCCAGCAGCTTAGACCCGCGGGTCACAGATACGCAGTATTTT. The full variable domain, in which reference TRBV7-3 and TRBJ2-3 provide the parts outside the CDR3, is GAGVSQTPSNKVTEKGKYVELRCDPISGHTALYWYRQSLGQGPEFLIYFQGTGAADDSGLPNDRFFAVRPEGSVSTLKIQRTERGDSAVYLCASSLDPRVTDTQYFGPGTRLTVL.

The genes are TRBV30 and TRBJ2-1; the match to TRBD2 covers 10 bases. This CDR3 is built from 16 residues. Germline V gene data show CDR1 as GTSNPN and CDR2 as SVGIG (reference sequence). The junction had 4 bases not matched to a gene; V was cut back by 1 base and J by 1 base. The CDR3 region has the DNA TGTGCCTGGAGTGCCCGGACTAGCGGTTCCTACAATGAGCAGTTCTTC. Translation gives CAWSARTSGSYNEQFF.

The CDR3 spells CASSPTGSSGANVLTF. The CDR3 DNA follows: TGTGCCAGCAGCCCTACAGGGTCGTCTGGGGCCAACGTCCTGACTTTC. V usage is TRBV4-2 and J usage is TRBJ2-6, with D possibly TRBD1 on 6 matching bases. This CDR3 contains 16 residues. With 4 bases removed from V and 1 base from J, the gap between germline ends came to 11 bases. Per germline, CDR1 LGHNA and CDR2 YNFKEQ.